A selection of T cell receptor beta chains follows, all from one sample in a study of T-cell memory formation after mild COVID-19. TCRdb used MiXCR to reprocess the 5' RACE reads, holding one entry per CDR3 protein. The data hold roughly 300,000 distinct CDR3 sequences, with roughly 13% observed a single time. Sequencing was performed on PBMCs or a T cell subset sorted from them (not recorded which). Receptors originate from a man aged 18 to 30 who had mild COVID-19 (a few samples of this study predate the infection). Cell type and time point are not known. The CDR3 runs from the conserved cysteine through the conserved F or W. The D gene is left open where the match is weak. Part of the rows lack a size; the others show once, few, many or a class for expanded clones.

J,D,length,V,size,CDR3
TRBJ2-3,.,12,TRBV18,few,CASSPPVDTQYF
TRBJ1-6,.,15,TRBV7-9,few,CASSRSQVLNSPLHF
TRBJ2-1,.,13,TRBV5-1,few,CASSLTGSNEQFF
TRBJ2-7,.,13,TRBV11-1,.,CASARRETYEQYF
TRBJ2-1,.,11,TRBV29-1,many,CSVELYNEQFF
TRBJ2-2,.,16,TRBV20-1,many,CSAPRGPIGGTGELFF
TRBJ1-2,.,11,TRBV20-1,few,CTCGGYYGYTF
TRBJ2-3,TRBD2,16,TRBV7-2,.,CASSLTSGGYADTQYF
TRBJ1-6,.,14,TRBV24-1,.,CATSAAGNPSPLHF
TRBJ2-3,.,13,TRBV19,many,CASSIKQGDTQYF
TRBJ2-1,TRBD2,16,TRBV6-5,.,CASSLGGAGGNNEQFF
TRBJ2-5,.,16,TRBV4-3,few,CASIVGGVGEQETQYF
TRBJ2-2,.,13,TRBV6-5,.,CASLWGDTGELFF
TRBJ1-1,.,12,TRBV5-1,few,CASSPGGREAFF
TRBJ2-2,TRBD1,14,TRBV12-3/TRBV12-4,few,CASSNRGPTGELFF
TRBJ2-5,TRBD1,15,TRBV5-4,.,CASRETGAPQETQYF
TRBJ1-1,TRBD1,15,TRBV19,.,CASSRTGAMNTEAFF
TRBJ2-1,TRBD2,15,TRBV12-3/TRBV12-4,.,CASSPQSGGANEQFF
TRBJ1-1,TRBD1,15,TRBV29-1,.,CSLGPWAGGNTEAFF
TRBJ2-7,TRBD1,14,TRBV5-6,few,CASSLPGQGSEQYF
TRBJ1-2,TRBD1,18,TRBV6-1,few,CASSEAGMGQGPNYGYTF
TRBJ1-3,.,16,TRBV9,.,CASSALGGGSGNTIYF
TRBJ1-5,.,12,TRBV28,few,CASSFRLRPQHF
TRBJ2-5,.,15,TRBV18,.,CASSPLQGAQETQYF
TRBJ2-7,.,14,TRBV10-1,few,CASSESGTRIEQYF
TRBJ2-3,.,13,TRBV7-9,few,CASSLMNTDTQYF
TRBJ2-5,.,13,TRBV29-1,.,CSVVSGVVETQYF
TRBJ1-5,.,16,TRBV6-6,.,CASSFNNPGSNQPQHF
TRBJ2-5,TRBD1,16,TRBV7-8,.,CASSLPWTGEKKTQYF
TRBJ1-2,TRBD1,14,TRBV10-3,many,CAISDEGTGRGYTF
TRBJ2-2,.,16,TRBV5-1,many,CASSLTGGTNTGELFF